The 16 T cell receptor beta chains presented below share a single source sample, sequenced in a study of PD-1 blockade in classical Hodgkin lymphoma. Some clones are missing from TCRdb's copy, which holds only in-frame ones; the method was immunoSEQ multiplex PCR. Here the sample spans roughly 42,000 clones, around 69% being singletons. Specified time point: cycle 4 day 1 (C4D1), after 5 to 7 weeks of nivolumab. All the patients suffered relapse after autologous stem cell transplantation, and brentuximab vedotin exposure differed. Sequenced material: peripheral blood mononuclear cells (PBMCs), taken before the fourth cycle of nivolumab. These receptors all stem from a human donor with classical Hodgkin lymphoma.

CDR3: CASRAGPYEQYF. Written as DNA, the CDR3 is TGTGCCAGCAGAGCAGGCCCCTACGAGCAGTACTTC. The V gene is TRBV6-1, the J gene TRBJ2-7; D is unresolved. V lost 6 bases, J lost 2 bases, and 8 bases lay in between. The CDR3 spans 12 residues. Germline CDR1 and CDR2: MNHNS and SASEGT.

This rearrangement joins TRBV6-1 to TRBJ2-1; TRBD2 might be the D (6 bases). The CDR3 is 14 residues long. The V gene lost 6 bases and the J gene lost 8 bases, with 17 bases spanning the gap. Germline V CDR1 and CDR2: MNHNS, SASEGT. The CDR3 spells CASRGLKRHYEQFF. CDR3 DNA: TGTGCCAGCAGGGGACTTAAAAGACACTATGAGCAGTTCTTC.

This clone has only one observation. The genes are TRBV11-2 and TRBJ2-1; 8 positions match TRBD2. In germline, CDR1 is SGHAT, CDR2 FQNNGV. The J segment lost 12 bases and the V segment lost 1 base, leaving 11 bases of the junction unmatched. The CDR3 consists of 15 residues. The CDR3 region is CASSLGGGGSHGQFF. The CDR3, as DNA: TGTGCCAGCAGCTTAGGCGGCGGGGGGTCCCATGGGCAGTTCTTC. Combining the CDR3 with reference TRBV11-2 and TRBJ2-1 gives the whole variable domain EAGVAQSPRYKIIEKRQSVAFWCNPISGHATLYWYQQILGQGPKLLIQFQNNGVVDDSQLPKDRFSAERLKGVDSTLKIQPAKLEDSAVYLCASSLGGGGSHGQFFGPGTRLTVL.

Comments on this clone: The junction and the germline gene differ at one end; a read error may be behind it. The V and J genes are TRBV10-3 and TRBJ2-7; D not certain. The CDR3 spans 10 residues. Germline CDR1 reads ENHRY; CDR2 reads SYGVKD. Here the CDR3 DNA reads TGTGCCATCAGTGTACCGCGGTTAGGCTTC. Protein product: CAISVPRLGF.

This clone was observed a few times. CDR3 protein: CASSVGVSTEAFF. CDR3 nucleotides: TGTGCCAGCAGTGTTGGGGTGAGCACTGAAGCTTTCTTT. The rearrangement uses TRBV27 and TRBJ1-1; D is ambiguous. The CDR3 consists of 13 residues. V was trimmed by 5 bases and J by 4 bases, leaving 11 bases between them. Germline-derived CDR1 and CDR2 are MNHEY and SMNVEV (reference sequence).

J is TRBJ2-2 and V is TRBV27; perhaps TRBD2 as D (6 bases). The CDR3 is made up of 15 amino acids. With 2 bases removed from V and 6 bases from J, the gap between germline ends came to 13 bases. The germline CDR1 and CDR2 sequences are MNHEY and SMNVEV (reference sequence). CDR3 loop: CASSLRTSGAGELFF. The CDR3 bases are TGTGCCAGCAGTTTACGGACATCGGGGGCCGGGGAGCTGTTTTTT.

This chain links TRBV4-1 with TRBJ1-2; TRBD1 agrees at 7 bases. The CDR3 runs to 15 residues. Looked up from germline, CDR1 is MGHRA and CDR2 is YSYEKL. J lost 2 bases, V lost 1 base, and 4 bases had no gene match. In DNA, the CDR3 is TGCGCCAGCAGCCAAGGGGCAGGGGGGAACTATGGCTACACCTTC. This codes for CASSQGAGGNYGYTF.

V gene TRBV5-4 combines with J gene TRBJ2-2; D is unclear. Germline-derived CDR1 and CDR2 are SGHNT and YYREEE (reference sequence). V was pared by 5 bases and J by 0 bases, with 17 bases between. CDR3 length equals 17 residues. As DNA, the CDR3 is TGTGCCAGCAGTCGCCCCCGCCAAGGTACGAACACCGGGGAGCTGTTTTTT. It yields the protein CASSRPRQGTNTGELFF.

The CDR3: CASSISTGQGNYGYTF. In DNA, the CDR3 is TGTGCCAGTAGTATTAGTACGGGACAGGGGAACTATGGCTACACCTTC. The chain joins TRBV19 to TRBJ1-2; TRBD1 matches 10 bases. The CDR3 loop spans 16 amino acids. The junction had 6 bases not matched to a gene; V was cut back by 3 bases and J by 2 bases. Germline assignment: CDR1 LNHDA and CDR2 SQIVND (reference sequence).

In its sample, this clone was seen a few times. The CDR3 protein is CASSMAESNQPQHF. CDR3 coding DNA: TGCGCCAGCAGCATGGCAGAAAGCAATCAGCCCCAGCATTTT. The V gene is TRBV5-1, the J gene TRBJ1-5; D is ambiguous. With 4 bases removed from V and 1 base from J, the gap between germline ends came to 9 bases. The CDR3 totals 14 residues. Germline V gene lookup returns CDR1 SGHRS and CDR2 YFSETQ.

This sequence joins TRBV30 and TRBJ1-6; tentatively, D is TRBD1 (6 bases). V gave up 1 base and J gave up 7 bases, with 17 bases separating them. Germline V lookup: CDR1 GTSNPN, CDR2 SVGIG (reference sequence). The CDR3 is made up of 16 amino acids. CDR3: CAWSAKTGLSNSPLHF. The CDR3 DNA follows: TGTGCCTGGAGTGCGAAGACAGGCCTTTCCAATTCACCCCTCCACTTT.

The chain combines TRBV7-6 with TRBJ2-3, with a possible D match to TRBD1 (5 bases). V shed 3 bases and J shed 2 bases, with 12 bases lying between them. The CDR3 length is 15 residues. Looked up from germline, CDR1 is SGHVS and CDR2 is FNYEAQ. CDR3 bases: TGTGCCAGCAGCTTTGGACACGGACCCACAGATACGCAGTATTTT. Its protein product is CASSFGHGPTDTQYF. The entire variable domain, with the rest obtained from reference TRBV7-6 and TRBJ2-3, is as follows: GAGVSQSPRYKVTKRGQDVALRCDPISGHVSLYWYRQALGQGPEFLTYFNYEAQQDKSGLPNDRFSAERPEGSISTLTIQRTEQRDSAMYRCASSFGHGPTDTQYFGPGTRLTVL.

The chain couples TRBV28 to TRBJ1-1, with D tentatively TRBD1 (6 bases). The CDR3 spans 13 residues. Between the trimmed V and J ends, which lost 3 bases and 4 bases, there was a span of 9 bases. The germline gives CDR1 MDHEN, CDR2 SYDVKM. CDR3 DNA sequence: TGTGCCAGCAGTTTCCAAGGGGGCACTGAAGCTTTCTTT. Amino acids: CASSFQGGTEAFF.

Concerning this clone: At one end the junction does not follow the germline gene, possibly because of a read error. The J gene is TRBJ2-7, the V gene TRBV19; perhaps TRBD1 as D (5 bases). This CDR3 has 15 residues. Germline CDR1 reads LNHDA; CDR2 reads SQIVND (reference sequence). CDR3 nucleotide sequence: TGTGCCAGTAGTATAGTTCTGGGGCCCTCCGACGAGCAGTACTTC. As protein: CASSIVLGPSDEQYF.

The CDR3 loop reads CASSLVPRGEQYF. For the CDR3, the DNA is TGTGCCAGCAGCTTAGTCCCCAGGGGCGAGCAGTACTTC. The chain recombines TRBV7-3 with TRBJ2-7; D perhaps matches TRBD1 (6 bases). The length of the CDR3 is 13 residues. With 2 bases removed from V and 6 bases from J, the gap between germline ends came to 11 bases. Germline V gives CDR1 SGHTA, CDR2 FQGTGA.

The CDR3 sequence: CASSAKRGGNEQFF. For the CDR3, the DNA is TGTGCCAGCAGCGCAAAGCGGGGGGGCAATGAGCAGTTCTTC. This chain links TRBV7-2 with TRBJ2-1; 10 nucleotides match TRBD2. Germline CDR1 SGHTA, CDR2 FQGNSA. This CDR3 spans 14 amino acids. V trimming: 5 bases; J trimming: 6 bases; junction bases outside the gene matches: 4.